This T cell receptor beta chain was captured in a study of OX40 agonist ivuxolimab in advanced cancers. Study findings and constraints: In the 0.1 to 3.0 mg/kg range, CD4+ and CD8+ blood T cells had expanded clonally by week 6.

With respect to this clone: Its matching antigen is unknown.

The CDR3 totals 16 residues. The V gene end was trimmed by 3 bases and the J gene end by 7 bases; junction bases not matched to a gene: 9. Germline V gene data show CDR1 as LNHDA and CDR2 as SQIVND (reference sequence). Here immunoSEQ multiplex PCR was the method, and the copy in TCRdb shows in-frame clones only, minus some. The table shows some 70,000 clones, with approximately 81% occurring only once. This TCR was recovered from an adult with an advanced solid tumor such as melanoma, head and neck, liver or kidney cancer. The V gene is TRBV19, the J gene TRBJ1-5, with 10 bases lining up with TRBD1. The material was CD4+ or CD8+ T cells sorted from blood, obtained in a trial of the OX40 agonist ivuxolimab. The CDR3 coding sequence is TGTGCCAGTAGTATCTACGACAGGGGGCCAGGCCAGCCCCAGCATTTT. The encoded protein is CASSIYDRGPGQPQHF. Using reference TRBV19 and TRBJ1-5 for the parts outside the CDR3, the full variable domain is DGGITQSPKYLFRKEGQNVTLSCEQNLNHDAMYWYRQDPGQGLRLIYYSQIVNDFQKGDIAEGYSVSREKKESFPLTVTSAQKNPTAFYLCASSIYDRGPGQPQHFGDGTRLSIL.